These T cell receptor gamma chains were read from a single sample in a study of Vδ1+ human thymocytes. TCRdb re-identified clones in the multiplex PCR reads via CATT. The table has tens of thousands of gamma-chain clones, 20% to 25% seen once. The sample was Vdelta1+ gamma-delta thymocytes from the thymus. These receptors all come from a girl in the first two years of life who had congenital heart surgery. Each CDR3 is given with its conserved first and last residue. Where a row states a size, it is once, few, many or the class of an expanded clone; other rows omit it.

length	V	J	size	CDR3	DNA
13	TRGV4	TRGJ1/TRGJ2	NA	CATWDHPNYKKLF	TGTGCCACCTGGGATCATCCTAATTATAAGAAACTCTTT
12	TRGV8	TRGJ1/TRGJ2	few	CATWDKGIRKLF	TGTGCCACCTGGGACAAGGGCATAAGGAAACTCTTT
14	TRGV2	TRGJ1/TRGJ2	few	CATWDGLRNYKKLF	TGTGCCACCTGGGACGGGCTTCGGAATTATAAGAAACTCTTT
12	TRGV9	TRGJ1/TRGJ2	NA	CALWETGGEKLF	TGTGCCTTGTGGGAGACCGGGGGTGAGAAACTCTTT
15	TRGV3	TRGJ1/TRGJ2	few	CATWDRPRFWIEKLF	TGTGCCACCTGGGACAGGCCGAGGTTCTGGATCGAGAAACTCTTT
15	TRGV2	TRGJ1/TRGJ2	few	CATWDGPLNYYKKLF	TGTGCCACCTGGGACGGGCCCCTAAATTATTATAAGAAACTCTTT
11	TRGV9	TRGJ1/TRGJ2	NA	CALWVTGKKLF	TGTGCCTTGTGGGTCACCGGTAAGAAACTCTTT
13	TRGV9	TRGJ1/TRGJ2	NA	CALWGPRKDKKLF	TGTGCCTTGTGGGGCCCCCGTAAGGATAAGAAACTCTTT
14	TRGV3	TRGJ1/TRGJ2	few	CATWDQAHYYKKLF	TGTGCCACCTGGGACCAGGCGCATTATTATAAGAAACTCTTT
16	TRGV2	TRGJ1/TRGJ2	few	CATWDGPSSSGYKKLF	TGTGCCACCTGGGACGGGCCGTCATCCTCGGGCTATAAGAAACTCTTT
13	TRGV9	TRGJ1/TRGJ2	few	CALWEVVGYKKLF	TGTGCCTTGTGGGAGGTGGTCGGATATAAGAAACTCTTT
16	TRGV9	TRGJP	few	CALWEAQELGKKIKVF	TGTGCCTTGTGGGAGGCTCAAGAGTTGGGCAAAAAAATCAAGGTATTT
16	TRGV9	TRGJ1/TRGJ2	NA	CALWNRYPFNYYKKLF	TGTGCCTTGTGGAATCGCTACCCCTTTAATTATTATAAGAAACTCTTT
10	TRGV9	TRGJ1/TRGJ2	few	CALWSSKKLF	TGTGCCTTGTGGTCTAGCAAGAAACTCTTT
16	TRGV4	TRGJP2	NA	CATWDGRLSSDWIKTF	TGTGCCACCTGGGATGGGCGTTTGAGTAGTGATTGGATCAAGACGTTT
10	TRGV2	TRGJ1/TRGJ2	NA	CATWAWGKLF	TGTGCCACCTGGGCCTGGGGGAAACTCTTT
12	TRGV9	TRGJ1/TRGJ2	few	CALWEPSPKKLF	TGTGCCTTGTGGGAGCCCTCCCCTAAGAAACTCTTT
13	TRGV8	TRGJ1/TRGJ2	many	CATWDRPNYKKLF	TGTGCCACCTGGGATAGGCCGAATTATAAGAAACTCTTT
15	TRGV4	TRGJ1/TRGJ2	NA	CATWEPRANYYKKLF	TGTGCCACCTGGGAACCACGCGCGAATTATTATAAGAAACTCTTT
13	TRGV8	TRGJ1/TRGJ2	NA	CATWDPFSDKKLF	TGTGCCACCTGGGATCCCTTTTCGGATAAGAAACTCTTT
11	TRGV5	TRGJ1/TRGJ2	few	CATWDRLHKLF	TGTGCCACCTGGGACAGGCTCCACAAACTCTTT
15	TRGV3	TRGJ1/TRGJ2	few	CATWDGHSNYYKKLF	TGTGCCACCTGGGACGGACATTCGAATTATTATAAGAAACTCTTT
12	TRGV9	TRGJ1/TRGJ2	few	CALWGDMNKKLF	TGTGCCTTGTGGGGGGACATGAATAAGAAACTCTTT
13	TRGV9	TRGJ1/TRGJ2	few	CALWEGEYYKKLF	TGTGCCTTGTGGGAGGGGGAGTATTATAAGAAACTCTTT
16	TRGV8	TRGJ1/TRGJ2	few	CATWDCTLPYYYKKLF	TGTGCCACCTGGGACTGCACCTTACCTTATTATTATAAGAAACTCTTT
15	TRGV9	TRGJ1/TRGJ2	NA	CALWEVPIGGYKKLF	TGTGCCTTGTGGGAGGTACCTATTGGGGGATATAAGAAACTCTTT
15	TRGV5	TRGJP2	NA	CATWDRGSSDWIKTF	TGTGCCACCTGGGATAGAGGCTCTAGTGATTGGATCAAGACGTTT
14	TRGV9	TRGJ1/TRGJ2	NA	CALWEFDNIQGKLF	TGTGCCTTGTGGGAGTTTGACAATATTCAAGGGAAACTCTTT
16	TRGV5	TRGJ1/TRGJ2	NA	CATWDRLAGYYYKKLF	TGTGCCACCTGGGACAGGCTGGCTGGATATTATTATAAGAAACTCTTT
11	TRGV2	TRGJP1	NA	CATWGCWYKIF	TGTGCCACCTGGGGCTGTTGGTACAAGATATTT